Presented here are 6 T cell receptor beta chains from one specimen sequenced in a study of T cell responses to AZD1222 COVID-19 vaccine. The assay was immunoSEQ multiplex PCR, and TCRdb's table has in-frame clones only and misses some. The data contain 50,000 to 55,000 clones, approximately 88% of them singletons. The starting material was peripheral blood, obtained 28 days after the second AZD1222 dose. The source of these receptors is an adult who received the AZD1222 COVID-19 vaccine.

CDR3 residues: CASSQVGTLNNEQFF. CDR3 DNA sequence: TGTGCCAGCAGCCAAGTAGGGACTTTGAACAATGAGCAGTTCTTC. The chain carries TRBV4-2 and TRBJ2-1, with D perhaps matching TRBD2 (6 bases). CDR1 LGHNA and CDR2 YNFKEQ come from the germline V gene. V lost 1 base to trimming and J lost 5 bases, with 12 bases between them. The length of the CDR3 is 15 residues.

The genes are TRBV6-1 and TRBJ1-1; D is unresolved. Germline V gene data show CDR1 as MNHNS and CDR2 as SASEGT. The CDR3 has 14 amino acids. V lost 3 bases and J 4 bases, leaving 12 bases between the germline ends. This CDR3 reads CASSDVNLGTEAFF. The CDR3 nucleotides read TGTGCCAGCAGTGATGTCAACTTGGGCACTGAAGCTTTCTTT.

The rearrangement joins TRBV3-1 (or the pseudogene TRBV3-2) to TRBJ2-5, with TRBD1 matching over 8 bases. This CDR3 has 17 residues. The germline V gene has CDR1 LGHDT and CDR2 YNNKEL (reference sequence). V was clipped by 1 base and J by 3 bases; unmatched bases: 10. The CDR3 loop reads CASSQAGGFAQKETQYF. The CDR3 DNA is TGTGCCAGCAGCCAAGCAGGGGGCTTTGCCCAGAAAGAGACCCAGTACTTC.

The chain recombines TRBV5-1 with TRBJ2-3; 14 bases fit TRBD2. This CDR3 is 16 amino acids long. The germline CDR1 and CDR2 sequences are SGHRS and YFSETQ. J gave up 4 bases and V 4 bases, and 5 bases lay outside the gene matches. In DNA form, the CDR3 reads TGCGCCAGCAGCCACCGACTAGCGGGAGGGGCAGATACGCAGTATTTT. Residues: CASSHRLAGGADTQYF.

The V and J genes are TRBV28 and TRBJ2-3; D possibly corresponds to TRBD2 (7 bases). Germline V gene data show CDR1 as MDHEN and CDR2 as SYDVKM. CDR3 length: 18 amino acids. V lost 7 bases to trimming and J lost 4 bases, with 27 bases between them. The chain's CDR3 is CASTPVRGRALGADTQYF. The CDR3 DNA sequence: TGTGCCAGCACCCCGGTGAGGGGGAGGGCCCTTGGGGCAGATACGCAGTATTTT.

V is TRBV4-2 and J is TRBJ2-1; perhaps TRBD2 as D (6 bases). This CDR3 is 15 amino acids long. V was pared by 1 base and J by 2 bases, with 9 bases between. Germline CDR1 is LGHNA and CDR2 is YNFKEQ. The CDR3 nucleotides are TGTGCCAGCAGCCAAGGGCGGGAAGCCTACAATGAGCAGTTCTTC. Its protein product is CASSQGREAYNEQFF.